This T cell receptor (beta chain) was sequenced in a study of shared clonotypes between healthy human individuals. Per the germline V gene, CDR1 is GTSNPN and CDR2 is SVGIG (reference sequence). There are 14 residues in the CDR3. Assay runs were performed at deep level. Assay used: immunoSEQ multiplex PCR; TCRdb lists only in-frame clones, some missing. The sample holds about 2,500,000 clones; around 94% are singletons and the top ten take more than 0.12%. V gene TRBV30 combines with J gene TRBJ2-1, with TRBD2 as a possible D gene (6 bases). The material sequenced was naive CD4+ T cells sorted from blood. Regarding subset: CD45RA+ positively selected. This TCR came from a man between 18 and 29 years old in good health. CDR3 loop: CAFASDRAYNEQFF. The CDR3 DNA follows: TGTGCTTTCGCTAGCGACCGAGCCTACAATGAGCAGTTCTTC.